The TCR beta chain under discussion was sequenced for a study of blood T cell repertoires in COVID-19. Original analysis: Reference gene primer amplification in the assay estimated nucleated cell counts. Assay: immunoSEQ multiplex PCR; the TCRdb copy retains only in-frame clones and omits some. That table gives V, J and clone size, and the DNA gave D and trimming. The repertoire has around 70,000 clones, around 84% of them found once; the top ten carry over 4%. CDR3 length: 15 residues. Trimming removed 0 bases from V and 2 bases from J, with 9 bases in between. From germline, CDR1 is SGDLS and CDR2 YYNGEE.

The clonotype comes from a man aged 45-65 years with acute or convalescent COVID-19. Sequenced input: peripheral blood. The chain has TRBV9 and TRBJ1-5; maybe TRBD1 (5 bases). The CDR3 DNA reads TGTGCCAGCAGCGTAGAAGGAGGGGGCAATCAGCCCCAGCATTTT. Translated, it gives CASSVEGGGNQPQHF.